Following are 5 T cell receptor beta chains from one sample sequenced in a study of blood T cells in healthy people across ages. The authors ran a second PCR of 7 to 11 cycles using a sample-barcoded 5' primer and a J-beta primer mix. TCRdb analysed the 5' RACE reads with MiXCR anew, one entry per CDR3 protein. The table records 540,000 or so distinct CDR3 sequences, roughly 28% of them present only once. The specimen sequenced was blood. Source of these receptors: an older woman in good health.

The chain carries TRBV7-9 and TRBJ2-1; tentative D call: TRBD2 (5 bases). The CDR3 consists of 15 residues. Trimming left V 3 bases short and J 14 bases short, with 23 bases between. Per the germline V gene, CDR1 is SEHNR and CDR2 is FQNEAQ (reference sequence). The CDR3 DNA reads as TGTGCCAGCAGCTTCCAATTTCCAAGCTCCGGGAAGGAGTTCTTC. Translated, it gives CASSFQFPSSGKEFF.

This chain links TRBV5-1 with TRBJ2-1, with TRBD1 matching 12 bases. The CDR3 runs to 16 residues. CDR1 and CDR2 from the germline V gene are SGHRS and YFSETQ. Trimming at V came to 3 bases and at J to 4 bases, leaving 5 bases not matched to a gene. The CDR3 loop is CASSSGTGGMYNEQFF. CDR3 coding DNA: TGCGCCAGCAGCTCAGGGACAGGGGGCATGTACAATGAGCAGTTCTTC.

This clonotype was seen a few times. The genes are TRBV27 and TRBJ1-5; TRBD1 agrees at 7 bases. V was pared by 0 bases and J by 7 bases, with 9 bases of the junction left unmatched. The V gene's germline CDR1 is MNHEY and CDR2 SMNVEV (reference sequence). CDR3 length: 16 amino acids. The CDR3 reads CASSLSYRQGGQPQHF. The CDR3 nucleotides are TGTGCCAGCAGTTTATCGTATCGCCAGGGGGGACAGCCCCAGCATTTT.

This clonotype was counted only a few times. At one boundary the junction diverges from the germline segment, which might be a read error. The chain joins TRBV2 to TRBJ2-5; TRBD2 matches 14 bases. The CDR3 covers 15 residues. Germline CDR1 SNHLY, CDR2 FYNNEI. The CDR3: CASSERLAGGPAPFF. In nucleotides, the CDR3 is TGTGCCAGCAGTGAGAGACTAGCGGGGGGGCCCGCGCCGTTCTTC.

The chain recombines TRBV6-1 with TRBJ1-3; no definite D call. The germline V gene has CDR1 MNHNS and CDR2 SASEGT. V lost 2 bases and J lost 0, with 11 bases in between. This CDR3 comprises 16 residues. The CDR3 loop reads CASSELDRSSGNTIYF. The CDR3 DNA reads as TGTGCCAGCAGTGAATTGGACCGTAGCTCTGGAAACACCATATATTTT.